The text below deals with one TCR beta chain. The antigen is undetermined. The data stem from a study of shared clonotypes between healthy human individuals. Germline V gene sequence: CDR1 GTSNPN, CDR2 SVGIG (reference sequence). Germline trimming cut 1 base from V and 12 bases from J; bases unmatched to any gene: 3. The CDR3 runs 10 residues. Study-wide results and limits: Several donors held about 4.5% of naive CD4 clonotypes in common.

Cells designated naive CD8 were CD45RO-negative and were positively selected for CCR7, with terminally differentiated effector memory CD45RA+ cells excluded. Template for every sorted-subset replicate PCR totaled about 0.2 ug DNA, approximately 30,000 T cell genomes. The assay was immunoSEQ multiplex PCR, and TCRdb's table has in-frame clones only and misses some. This table has about 680,000 clones, around 90% appearing once. The chain combines TRBV30 with TRBJ2-7, with 7 positions matching TRBD1. Sequenced material: naive CD8+ T cells sorted from blood. The TCR originated in a young man in good health. CDR3 DNA: TGTGCCTGGAGTGAAGACAGGGTGTACTTC. Its translation is CAWSEDRVYF.